These 19 T cell receptor beta chains were all obtained from the same sample, sequenced in a study of blood T cell repertoires in COVID-19. The repertoire was sequenced with immunoSEQ multiplex PCR; TCRdb's copy has only in-frame clones and lacks some. This sample has some 400,000 clones, with roughly nine tenths found just once. Sequencing was done on a sample of PBMCs or T cells enriched from blood (not recorded which). The receptors come from a young woman who had recovered from COVID-19.

This sequence joins TRBV11-2 and TRBJ2-1, with D uncertain. The CDR3 extends over 11 amino acids. The germline V gene encodes CDR1 SGHAT and CDR2 FQNNGV. V lost 1 base, J lost 10 bases, and 5 bases lay in between. This CDR3 reads CASSLVREQFF. The CDR3 bases are TGTGCCAGCAGCTTAGTGAGGGAGCAGTTCTTC.

The chain is built from TRBV3-1 (or the pseudogene TRBV3-2) and TRBJ2-1; D remains ambiguous. Trimming took off 4 bases at V and 7 bases at J, with 11 bases between the two ends. Per the germline V gene, CDR1 is LGHDT and CDR2 is YNNKEL (reference sequence). The CDR3 is 13 residues long. In DNA, the CDR3 is TGTGCCAGCAGCCTCGTTGTCAGTAATGAGCAGTTCTTC. This gives the protein CASSLVVSNEQFF.

This chain uses TRBV7-9 with TRBJ2-3; maybe TRBD1 (7 bases). This CDR3 region has 16 residues. Germline V lookup: CDR1 SEHNR, CDR2 FQNEAQ (reference sequence). V shed 0 bases and J shed 13 bases, with 23 bases lying between them. CDR3 DNA: TGTGCCAGCAGCTTAGCGCGTGGAGGGGGCGGCCAATCGGAGTATTTT. Translation: CASSLARGGGGQSEYF. The complete variable domain, with remaining parts taken from reference TRBV7-9 and TRBJ2-3, reads DTGVSQNPRHKITKRGQNVTFRCDPISEHNRLYWYRQTLGQGPEFLTYFQNEAQLEKSRLLSDRFSAERPKGSFSTLEIQRTEQGDSAMYLCASSLARGGGGQSEYFGPGTRLTVL.

The rearrangement links TRBV27 to TRBJ1-1; TRBD1 agrees at 8 bases. From germline, CDR1 is MNHEY and CDR2 SMNVEV (reference sequence). J lost 0 bases, V lost 4 bases, and 10 bases had no gene match. The CDR3 totals 17 residues. This chain's CDR3 is CASSSRTGGYLNTEAFF. The CDR3 coding sequence is TGTGCCAGCAGTTCACGAACAGGGGGGTATTTGAACACTGAAGCTTTCTTT.

The chain links TRBV5-1 to TRBJ2-1; 7 bases are shared with TRBD2. Germline V gene sequence: CDR1 SGHRS, CDR2 YFSETQ. The junction had 7 bases not matched to a gene; V was cut back by 1 base and J by 6 bases. The CDR3 has 15 amino acids. The CDR3 region is CASSLLAGVSNEQFF. The DNA for the CDR3 is TGCGCCAGCAGCTTGTTGGCGGGAGTTTCCAATGAGCAGTTCTTC.

About this clone itself: A single base separates this from a much larger clone, so it may be a read error. V is TRBV30 and J is TRBJ1-2; 7 nucleotides match TRBD1. The V gene end was trimmed by 1 base and the J gene end by 4 bases; junction bases not matched to a gene: 0. The germline V gene has CDR1 GTSNPN and CDR2 SVGIG (reference sequence). The CDR3 runs to 12 residues. In nucleotides, the CDR3 is TGTGCCTGGAGTGGGGACAGCTATGGCTACACCTTC. Translation gives CAWSGDSYGYTF.

The chain joins TRBV3-1 (or the pseudogene TRBV3-2) to TRBJ1-2; D not certain. Trimming pared 0 bases from V and 7 bases from J, leaving 18 bases between. In germline, CDR1 is LGHDT, CDR2 YNNKEL (reference sequence). The CDR3 is made up of 16 amino acids. In DNA form, the CDR3 reads TGTGCCAGCAGCCAAGATGGTCCAGCCGCCGGGGTTGGCTACACCTTC. Amino acids: CASSQDGPAAGVGYTF.

The V gene is TRBV28, the J gene TRBJ2-3; D may be TRBD2 (5 bases). The V end was cut by 2 bases, the J end by 0 bases, with 9 bases between. The germline gives CDR1 MDHEN, CDR2 SYDVKM. The CDR3 contains 15 residues. As DNA, the CDR3 is TGTGCCAGCAGTTTAAAGAGGGCTAGCACAGATACGCAGTATTTT. Protein product: CASSLKRASTDTQYF.

The CDR3, as DNA: TGTGCCAGCAGTTTACGGGGTGTGAGTTTTGGCTACACCTTC. This translates into CASSLRGVSFGYTF. The rearrangement uses TRBV28 and TRBJ1-2; no clear D gene. Trimming removed 2 bases at V and 7 bases at J, with 14 bases between. Germline V gene data show CDR1 as MDHEN and CDR2 as SYDVKM. The CDR3 covers 14 residues.

This clone was detected once. The chain uses TRBV2 and TRBJ1-2; 7 nucleotides align to TRBD1. There are 15 residues in the CDR3. Germline values: CDR1 SNHLY, CDR2 FYNNEI. V shed 5 bases and J 8 bases; nucleotides not matched to a gene: 14. The DNA for the CDR3 is TGTGCCAGCAGTATAGAAAGAGGGGGCGCCGGGGGCTACACCTTC. It translates to CASSIERGGAGGYTF.

CDR3: CASSHGQGASSGANVLTF. The DNA for the CDR3 is TGTGCCAGCAGCCATGGACAGGGGGCGTCGAGCGGGGCCAACGTCCTGACTTTC. This rearrangement joins TRBV9 to TRBJ2-6; 11 positions agree with TRBD1. CDR3 size: 18 residues. The V gene end was trimmed by 4 bases and the J gene end by 4 bases; junction bases not matched to a gene: 10. The germline CDR1 and CDR2 sequences are SGDLS and YYNGEE.

A remark on this clone: At the DNA level, this CDR3 is encoded by other sequences in the same sample as well. This rearrangement joins TRBV10-3 to TRBJ2-7; TRBD1 aligns across 12 bases. This CDR3 contains 14 residues. The V gene end was trimmed by 3 bases and the J gene end by 5 bases; junction bases not matched to a gene: 2. Germline assignment: CDR1 ENHRY and CDR2 SYGVKD. CDR3 nucleotides: TGTGCCATCAGTGAAGGGACAGGGGGCGACGAGCAGTACTTC. Translating gives CAISEGTGGDEQYF.

CDR3 sequence (DNA): TGTGCCAGCAGCTTGGATCCACAGGGGTCCTATAATTCACCCCTCCACTTT. Its protein is CASSLDPQGSYNSPLHF. The chain links TRBV5-6 to TRBJ1-6, with 7 bases fitting TRBD1. The CDR3 loop spans 17 amino acids. Per germline, CDR1 SGHDT and CDR2 YYEEEE. After removal of 0 bases from V and 1 base from J, the junction contained 4 bases not matched to a gene.

This clone was seen once. This chain links TRBV30 with TRBJ1-5; TRBD1 might be the D (5 bases). The CDR3 length is 10 residues. Germline V CDR1 and CDR2: GTSNPN, SVGIG (reference sequence). Trimming took 5 bases from V and 11 from J, leaving 10 bases between them. The CDR3 protein is CAWPGGAQHF. The CDR3 nucleotides are TGTGCCTGGCCGGGGGGGGCCCAGCATTTT.

V and J are TRBV30 and TRBJ1-5; 8 bases line up with TRBD1. Trimming took 3 bases from V and 4 from J; bases not matched to a gene: 2. The germline CDR1 and CDR2 sequences are GTSNPN and SVGIG (reference sequence). This CDR3 spans 13 amino acids. In DNA form, the CDR3 reads TGTGCCTGGAGCCGGGACAGGAATCAGCCCCAGCATTTT. It translates to CAWSRDRNQPQHF. The whole variable domain, filled in from reference TRBV30 and TRBJ1-5, reads SQTIHQWPATLVQPVGSPLSLECTVEGTSNPNLYWYRQAAGRGLQLLFYSVGIGQISSEVPQNLSASRPQDRQFILSSKKLLLSDSGFYLCAWSRDRNQPQHFGDGTRLSIL.

The V gene is TRBV14, the J gene TRBJ2-7; 10 nucleotides align to TRBD2. After removal of 4 bases from V and 0 bases from J, the junction contained 9 bases not matched to a gene. Germline loops: CDR1 SGHDN, CDR2 FVKESK. This CDR3 has 17 residues. The CDR3: CASSRTSGVLRSYEQYF. In DNA form, the CDR3 reads TGTGCCAGCAGCCGGACTAGCGGCGTCCTCCGCTCCTACGAGCAGTACTTC.

A single count supports this clone. The J gene is TRBJ1-5, the V gene TRBV19; D perhaps matches TRBD1 (5 bases). Germline V gene sequence: CDR1 LNHDA, CDR2 SQIVND (reference sequence). CDR3 length: 14 amino acids. The ends were cut back, 3 bases at V and 6 bases at J, with 12 bases in the middle. CDR3: CASSMRGGGQPQHF. The CDR3 DNA sequence: TGTGCCAGTAGTATGCGGGGGGGTGGTCAGCCCCAGCATTTT.

The chain uses TRBV27 and TRBJ1-5; the match to TRBD1 covers 10 bases. V lost 5 bases, J lost 7 bases, and 8 bases stayed unmatched. The germline V gene encodes CDR1 MNHEY and CDR2 SMNVEV (reference sequence). This CDR3 is built from 15 residues. The CDR3 is CASSPRTGGVQPQHF. CDR3 in DNA: TGTGCCAGCAGTCCGAGGACAGGGGGTGTCCAGCCCCAGCATTTT.

In nucleotides, the CDR3 is TGTGCCAGCACCATAGGGACAGGGCTACCCTACGAGCAGTACTTC. Protein product: CASTIGTGLPYEQYF. V usage is TRBV11-2 and J usage is TRBJ2-7; TRBD1 matches 9 bases. CDR1 and CDR2 from the germline V gene are SGHAT and FQNNGV. V lost 7 bases and J lost 2; bases outside the gene matches: 9. The CDR3 consists of 15 residues.